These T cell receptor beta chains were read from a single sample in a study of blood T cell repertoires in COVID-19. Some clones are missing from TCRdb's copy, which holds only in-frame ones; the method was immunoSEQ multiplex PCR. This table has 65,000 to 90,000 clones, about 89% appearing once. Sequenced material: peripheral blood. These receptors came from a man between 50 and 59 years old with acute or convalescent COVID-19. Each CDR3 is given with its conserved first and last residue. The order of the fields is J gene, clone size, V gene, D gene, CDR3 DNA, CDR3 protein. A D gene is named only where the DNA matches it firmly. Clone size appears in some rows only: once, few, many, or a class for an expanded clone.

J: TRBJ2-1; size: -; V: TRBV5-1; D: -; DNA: TGCGCCAGCAGGAGCGGGTACAATGAGCAGTTCTTC; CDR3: CASRSGYNEQFF
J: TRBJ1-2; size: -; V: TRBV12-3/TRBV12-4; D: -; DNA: TGTGCCAGCAGTCCTACTTACTATGGCTACACCTTC; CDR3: CASSPTYYGYTF
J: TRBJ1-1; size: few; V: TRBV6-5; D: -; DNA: TGTGCCAGCAGTTCAGGGTTGTGGGAAGCTTTCTTT; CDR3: CASSSGLWEAFF
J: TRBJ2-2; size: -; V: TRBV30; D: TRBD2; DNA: TGTGCCTGGAGAAGGGCAGGACTAGCAGGGACCGGGGAGCTGTTTTTT; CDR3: CAWRRAGLAGTGELFF
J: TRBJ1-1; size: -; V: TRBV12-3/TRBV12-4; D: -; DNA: TGTGCCAGCAGTTTAAACAGGGCCACTGAAGCTTTCTTT; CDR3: CASSLNRATEAFF
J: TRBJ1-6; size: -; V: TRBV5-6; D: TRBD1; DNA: TGTGCCAGCAGCTTGGGGGACAGGCCTAATTCACCCCTCCACTTT; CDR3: CASSLGDRPNSPLHF
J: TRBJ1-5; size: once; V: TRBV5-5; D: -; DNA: TGTGCCAGCAGCTTGGGAGGTTTGGCGGGACAGCCCCAGCATTTT; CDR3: CASSLGGLAGQPQHF
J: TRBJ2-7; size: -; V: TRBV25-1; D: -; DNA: TGTGCCAGCAGTGATCCCAGGGACTACGAGCAGTACTTC; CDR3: CASSDPRDYEQYF
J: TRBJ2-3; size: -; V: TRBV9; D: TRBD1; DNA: TGTGCCAGCAGCGCAGGACAGGGCACAGATACGCAGTATTTT; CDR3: CASSAGQGTDTQYF
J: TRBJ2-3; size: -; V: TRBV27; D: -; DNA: TGTGCCAGCAGTTTAAGGTCCAGGTCGGGGGATACGCAGTATTTT; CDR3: CASSLRSRSGDTQYF
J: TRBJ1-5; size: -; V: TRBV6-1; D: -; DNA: TGTGCCAGCAGTGAATGGGCAGGGGCTAGCAATCAGCCCCAGCATTTT; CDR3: CASSEWAGASNQPQHF
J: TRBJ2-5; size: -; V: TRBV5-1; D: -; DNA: TGCGCCAGCAGCTTGAGGGGCGACCCCCAAGAGACCCAGTACTTC; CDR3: CASSLRGDPQETQYF
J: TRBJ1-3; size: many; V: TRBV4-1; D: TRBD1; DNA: TGCGCCAGCAGCCCAGGGACAGGGCCTCTAGGCACCATATATTTT; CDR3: CASSPGTGPLGTIYF
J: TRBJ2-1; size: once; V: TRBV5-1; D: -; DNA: TGCGCCAGCAGCTCAGGGCTAATTACCTACAATGAGCAGTTCTTC; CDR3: CASSSGLITYNEQFF
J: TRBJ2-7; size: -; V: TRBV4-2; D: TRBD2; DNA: TGTGCCAGCAGCCAAGTGGAGGGAGGGGTCTACGAGCAGTACTTC; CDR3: CASSQVEGGVYEQYF
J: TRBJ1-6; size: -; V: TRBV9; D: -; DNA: TGTGCCAGCAGCGCCTATTCGAGCTCCTATAATTCACCCCTCCACTTT; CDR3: CASSAYSSSYNSPLHF